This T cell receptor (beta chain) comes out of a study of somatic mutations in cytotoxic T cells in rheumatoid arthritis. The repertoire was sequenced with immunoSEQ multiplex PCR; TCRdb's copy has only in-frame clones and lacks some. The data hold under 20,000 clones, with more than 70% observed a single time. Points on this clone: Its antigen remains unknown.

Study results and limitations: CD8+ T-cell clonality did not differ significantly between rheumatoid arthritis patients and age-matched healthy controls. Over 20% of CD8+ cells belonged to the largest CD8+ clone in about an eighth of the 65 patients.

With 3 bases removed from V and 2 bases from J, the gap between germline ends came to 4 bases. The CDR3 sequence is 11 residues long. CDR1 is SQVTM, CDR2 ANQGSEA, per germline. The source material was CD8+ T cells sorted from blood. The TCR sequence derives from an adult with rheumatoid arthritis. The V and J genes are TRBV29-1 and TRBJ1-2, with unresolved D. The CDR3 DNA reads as TGCAGCGTTGACATAAACTATGGCTACACCTTC. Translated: CSVDINYGYTF.